The source of this TCR beta chain is a study of T cell repertoires in cytomegalovirus infection. Study-wide context: Public TCR beta signatures were indicative of both CMV infection and a matching HLA type. The study's findings and limits: Within the response measured ex vivo, HLA-C-restricted CMV-specific TCR beta clonotypes were dominant. Cumulative public TCR beta family frequency identified CMV carriers with the relevant HLA.

TCRdb recomputed calls from the reads with MiXCR, one row per CDR3 protein. The sample has fewer than 350,000 distinct CDR3 sequences; under 35% are singletons. Comment on this clonotype: The antigen is undetermined.

Trimming took 4 bases from V and 4 from J, leaving 33 bases between them. Germline CDR1 is DFQATT and CDR2 is SNEGSKA (reference sequence). The CDR3 sequence is 20 residues long. The rearrangement joins TRBV20-1 to TRBJ2-3; D might be TRBD2 (7 bases). Sequenced material: cultured PBMCs, taken from culture after CMV antigen stimulation. The sequence derives from a human donor in good health (CMV status not recorded). Some clones in this sample may be carry-over from other donors' samples. The CDR3 bases are TGCAGTGCTACAGCCCCCCTCGGTGGCGGGGGCCCAAAGGGCCCAGATACGCAGTATTTT. The encoded protein is CSATAPLGGGGPKGPDTQYF.